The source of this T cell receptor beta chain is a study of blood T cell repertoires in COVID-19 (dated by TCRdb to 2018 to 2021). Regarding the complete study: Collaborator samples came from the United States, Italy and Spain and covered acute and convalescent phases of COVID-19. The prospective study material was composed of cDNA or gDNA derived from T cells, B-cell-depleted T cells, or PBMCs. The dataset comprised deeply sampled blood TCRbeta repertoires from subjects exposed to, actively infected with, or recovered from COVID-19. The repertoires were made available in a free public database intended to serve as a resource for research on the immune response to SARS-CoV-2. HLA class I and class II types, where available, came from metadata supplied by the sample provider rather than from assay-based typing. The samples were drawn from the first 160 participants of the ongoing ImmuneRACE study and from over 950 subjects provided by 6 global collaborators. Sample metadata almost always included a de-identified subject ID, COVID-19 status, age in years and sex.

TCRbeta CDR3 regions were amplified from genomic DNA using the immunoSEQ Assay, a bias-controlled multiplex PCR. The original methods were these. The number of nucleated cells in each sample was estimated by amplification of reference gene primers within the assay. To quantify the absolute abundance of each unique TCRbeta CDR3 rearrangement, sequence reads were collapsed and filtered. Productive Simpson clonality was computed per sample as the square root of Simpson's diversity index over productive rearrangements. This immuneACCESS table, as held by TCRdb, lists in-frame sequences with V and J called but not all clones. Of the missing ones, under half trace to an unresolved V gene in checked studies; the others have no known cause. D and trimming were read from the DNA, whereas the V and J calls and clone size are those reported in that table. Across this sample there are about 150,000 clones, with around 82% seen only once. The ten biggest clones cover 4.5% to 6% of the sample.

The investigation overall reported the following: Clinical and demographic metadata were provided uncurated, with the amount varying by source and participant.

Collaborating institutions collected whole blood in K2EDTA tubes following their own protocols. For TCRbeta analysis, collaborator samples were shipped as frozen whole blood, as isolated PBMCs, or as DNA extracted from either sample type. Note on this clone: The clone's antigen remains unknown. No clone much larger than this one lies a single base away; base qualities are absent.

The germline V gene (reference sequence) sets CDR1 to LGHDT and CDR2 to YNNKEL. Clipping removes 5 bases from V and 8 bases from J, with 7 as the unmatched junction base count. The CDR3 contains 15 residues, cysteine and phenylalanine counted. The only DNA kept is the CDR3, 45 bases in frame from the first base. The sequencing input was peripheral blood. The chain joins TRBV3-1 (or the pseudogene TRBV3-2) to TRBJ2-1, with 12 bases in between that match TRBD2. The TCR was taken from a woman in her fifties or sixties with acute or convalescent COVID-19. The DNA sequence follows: TGTGCCAGCAGCGACCCTAGCGGGGGGGCCCATGAGCAGTTCTTC. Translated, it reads CASSDPSGGAHEQFF.